Sequencing of this T cell receptor beta chain was carried out in a study of CD8 T cells in ankylosing spondylitis. Study-level points and caveats: A subset of motif variants has previously been described in the synovial fluid and blood of reactive arthritis.

Worth noting for this clonotype: The antigen is unknown.

Each CDR3 protein gets one entry after TCRdb re-called the 5' RACE reads with MiXCR. The sample has fewer than 50,000 distinct CDR3 sequences; approximately 10% are singletons. Germline-derived CDR1 and CDR2 are DFQATT and SNEGSKA (reference sequence). CDR3 size: 13 residues. With V trimmed by 3 bases and J by 3 bases, 1 base remained unmatched. The V call is TRBV20-1, the J call TRBJ2-7, with 11 nucleotides matching TRBD1. Sequencing was performed on blood, either unsorted or a sorted T cell fraction (not recorded which). The origin of this receptor is a male donor with ankylosing spondylitis or in good health (not recorded which). This chain's CDR3 is CSARGTGGYEQYF. Here the CDR3 DNA reads TGCAGTGCTAGGGGGACAGGGGGCTACGAGCAGTACTTC.